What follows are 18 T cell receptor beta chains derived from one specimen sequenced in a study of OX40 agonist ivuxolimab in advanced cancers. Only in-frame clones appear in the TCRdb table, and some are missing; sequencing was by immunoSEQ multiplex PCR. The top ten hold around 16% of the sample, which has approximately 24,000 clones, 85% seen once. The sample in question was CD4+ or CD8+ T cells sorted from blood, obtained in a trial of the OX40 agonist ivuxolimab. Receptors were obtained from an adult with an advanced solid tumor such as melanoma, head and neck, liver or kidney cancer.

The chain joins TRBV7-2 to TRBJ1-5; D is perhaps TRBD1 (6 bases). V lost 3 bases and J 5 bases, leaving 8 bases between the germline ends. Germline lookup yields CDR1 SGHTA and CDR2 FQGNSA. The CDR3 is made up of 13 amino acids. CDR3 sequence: CASSLRGDQPQHF. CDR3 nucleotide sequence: TGTGCCAGCAGCTTGAGGGGGGATCAGCCCCAGCATTTT. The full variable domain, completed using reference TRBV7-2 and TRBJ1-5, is GAGVSQSPSNKVTEKGKDVELRCDPISGHTALYWYRQSLGQGLEFLIYFQGNSAPDKSGLPSDRFSAERTGGSVSTLTIQRTQQEDSAVYLCASSLRGDQPQHFGDGTRLSIL.

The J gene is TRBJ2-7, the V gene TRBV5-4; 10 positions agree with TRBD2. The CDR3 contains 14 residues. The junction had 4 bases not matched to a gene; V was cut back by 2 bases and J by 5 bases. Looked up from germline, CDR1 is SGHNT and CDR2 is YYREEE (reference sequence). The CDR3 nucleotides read TGTGCCAGCAGCTTAGCTAGCGGGAGTAACGAGCAGTACTTC. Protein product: CASSLASGSNEQYF.

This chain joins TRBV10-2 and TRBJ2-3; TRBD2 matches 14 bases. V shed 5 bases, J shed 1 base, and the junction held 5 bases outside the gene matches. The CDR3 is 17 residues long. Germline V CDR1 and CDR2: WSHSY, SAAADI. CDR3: CASSRTGLAGGTDTQYF. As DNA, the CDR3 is TGCGCCAGCAGTAGGACGGGACTAGCGGGAGGCACAGATACGCAGTATTTT.

Here the CDR3 DNA reads TGTGCCAGTAGTGGAGGTTGGGAAGCTTTCTTT. It yields the protein CASSGGWEAFF. The rearrangement uses TRBV19 and TRBJ1-1; unclear D gene. This CDR3 is built from 11 residues. Trimming removed 5 bases at V and 8 bases at J, with 9 bases between. Per the germline V gene, CDR1 is LNHDA and CDR2 is SQIVND (reference sequence).

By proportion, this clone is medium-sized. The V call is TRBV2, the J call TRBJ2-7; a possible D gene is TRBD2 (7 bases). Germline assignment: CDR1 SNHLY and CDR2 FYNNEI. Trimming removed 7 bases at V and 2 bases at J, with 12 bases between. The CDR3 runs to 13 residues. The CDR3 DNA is TGTGCCAGCAAGCAGGGGAGGGCCTACGAGCAGTACTTC. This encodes CASKQGRAYEQYF.

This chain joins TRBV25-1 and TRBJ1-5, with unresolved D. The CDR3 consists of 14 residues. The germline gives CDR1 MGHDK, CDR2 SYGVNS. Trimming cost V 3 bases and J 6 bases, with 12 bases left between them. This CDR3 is CASSDPGEIQPQHF. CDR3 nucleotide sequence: TGTGCCAGCAGTGACCCCGGGGAGATTCAGCCCCAGCATTTT.

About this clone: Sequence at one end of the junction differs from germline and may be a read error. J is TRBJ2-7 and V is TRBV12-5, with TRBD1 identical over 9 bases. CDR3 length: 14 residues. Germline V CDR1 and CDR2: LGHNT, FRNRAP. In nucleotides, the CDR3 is TGTGCTAGTGGCTTGGGACAGGGAGCGTACGAGCAGTACTTC. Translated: CASGLGQGAYEQYF.

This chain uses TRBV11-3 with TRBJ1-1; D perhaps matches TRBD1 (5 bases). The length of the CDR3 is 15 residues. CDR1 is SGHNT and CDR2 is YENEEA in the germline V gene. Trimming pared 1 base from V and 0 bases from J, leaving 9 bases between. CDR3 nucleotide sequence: TGTGCCAGCAGCTTAGGGGGACCACTGAACACTGAAGCTTTCTTT. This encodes CASSLGGPLNTEAFF.

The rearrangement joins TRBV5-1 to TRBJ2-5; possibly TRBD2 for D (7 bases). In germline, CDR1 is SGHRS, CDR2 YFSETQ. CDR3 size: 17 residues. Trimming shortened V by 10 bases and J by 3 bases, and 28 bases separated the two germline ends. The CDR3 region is CAGRVPGHQGREETQYF. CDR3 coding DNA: TGCGCCGGTAGAGTTCCGGGACACCAGGGGAGGGAAGAGACCCAGTACTTC.

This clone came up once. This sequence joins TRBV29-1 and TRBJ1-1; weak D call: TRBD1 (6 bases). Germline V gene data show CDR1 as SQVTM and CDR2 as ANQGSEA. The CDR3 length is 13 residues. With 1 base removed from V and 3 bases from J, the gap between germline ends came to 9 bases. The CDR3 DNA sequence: TGCAGCGTTGAAGTGGGGGCGGACACTGAAGCTTTCTTT. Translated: CSVEVGADTEAFF.

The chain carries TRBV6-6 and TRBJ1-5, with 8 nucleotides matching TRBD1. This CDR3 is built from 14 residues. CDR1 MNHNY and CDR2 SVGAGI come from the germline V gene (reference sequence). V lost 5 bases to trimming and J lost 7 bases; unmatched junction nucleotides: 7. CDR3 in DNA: TGTGCCAGCAGTCAAGGACAGGGCTCCCAGCCCCAGCATTTT. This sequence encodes CASSQGQGSQPQHF.

The CDR3 coding sequence is TGTGCCAGCAGCTTAGTCTCGGCGGGAAGCTACACCTTC. As protein: CASSLVSAGSYTF. V and J are TRBV7-8 and TRBJ1-2; no firm D call. The V end was cut by 1 base, the J end by 9 bases, with 12 bases between. The CDR3 has 13 residues. Germline V CDR1 and CDR2: SGHVS, FQNEAQ.

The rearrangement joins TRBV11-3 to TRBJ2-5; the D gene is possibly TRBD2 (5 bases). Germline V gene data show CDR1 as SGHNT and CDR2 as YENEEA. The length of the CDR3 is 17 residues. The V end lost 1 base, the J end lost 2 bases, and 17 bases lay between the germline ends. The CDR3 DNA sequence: TGTGCCAGCAGCTTAGGGTTAGCGCCACAAGCTCAAGAGACCCAGTACTTC. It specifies CASSLGLAPQAQETQYF.

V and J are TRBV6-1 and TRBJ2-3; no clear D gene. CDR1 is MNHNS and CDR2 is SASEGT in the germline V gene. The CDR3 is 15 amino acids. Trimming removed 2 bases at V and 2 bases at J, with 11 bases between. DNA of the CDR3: TGTGCCAGCAGTGAACGCAGGCTCATCACAGATACGCAGTATTTT. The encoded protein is CASSERRLITDTQYF.

In DNA, the CDR3 is TGCGCCAGCAGTGAGCAGCTGAACACTGAAGCTTTCTTT. Translation gives CASSEQLNTEAFF. The chain carries TRBV10-1 and TRBJ1-1; D is undetermined. The length of the CDR3 is 13 residues. The V gene's germline CDR1 is WNHNN and CDR2 SYGVQD (reference sequence). V lost 2 bases and J lost 0, with 4 bases in between.

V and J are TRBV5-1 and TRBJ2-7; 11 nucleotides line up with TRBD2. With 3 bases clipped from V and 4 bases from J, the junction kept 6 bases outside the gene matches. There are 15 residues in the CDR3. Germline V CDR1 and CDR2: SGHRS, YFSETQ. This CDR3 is CASSSPGTSGYEQYF. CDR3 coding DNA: TGCGCCAGCAGCTCGCCGGGGACTAGCGGTTACGAGCAGTACTTC.

CDR3 loop: CSVGVEGDQPQHF. In DNA, the CDR3 is TGCAGCGTGGGCGTCGAGGGGGATCAGCCCCAGCATTTT. The genes are TRBV29-1 and TRBJ1-5, with D possibly TRBD1 on 6 matching bases. Trimming removed 6 bases from V and 5 bases from J, with 14 bases in between. CDR1 is SQVTM and CDR2 is ANQGSEA in the germline V gene. This CDR3 contains 13 residues.

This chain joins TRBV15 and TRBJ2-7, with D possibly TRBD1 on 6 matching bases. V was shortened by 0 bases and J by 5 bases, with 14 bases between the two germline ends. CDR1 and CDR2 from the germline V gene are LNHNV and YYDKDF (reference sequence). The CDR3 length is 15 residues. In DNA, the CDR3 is TGTGCCACCAGCAGAGAAGTGACAGGTTTAGACGAGCAGTACTTC. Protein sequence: CATSREVTGLDEQYF.